This note documents a single TCR beta chain sequence. Profiling relied on immunoSEQ multiplex PCR, and the TCRdb table lists in-frame clones only, not all of them. The profile shows some 150,000 clones, roughly 94% of them singletons. The data originate from a study of control samples from healthy donors and cancer patients. The V end was cut by 3 bases, the J end by 0 bases, with 9 bases between. The germline CDR1 and CDR2 sequences are LGHDT and YNNKEL (reference sequence). CDR3 length: 15 residues. This receptor was identified in a man aged 55-75 years with colorectal cancer. The sample consisted of PBMCs. This chain joins TRBV3-1 (or the pseudogene TRBV3-2) and TRBJ1-3, with unresolved D. The CDR3 loop reads CASSHYQSSGNTIYF. The CDR3, as DNA: TGTGCCAGCAGCCATTACCAGAGCTCTGGAAACACCATATATTTT.